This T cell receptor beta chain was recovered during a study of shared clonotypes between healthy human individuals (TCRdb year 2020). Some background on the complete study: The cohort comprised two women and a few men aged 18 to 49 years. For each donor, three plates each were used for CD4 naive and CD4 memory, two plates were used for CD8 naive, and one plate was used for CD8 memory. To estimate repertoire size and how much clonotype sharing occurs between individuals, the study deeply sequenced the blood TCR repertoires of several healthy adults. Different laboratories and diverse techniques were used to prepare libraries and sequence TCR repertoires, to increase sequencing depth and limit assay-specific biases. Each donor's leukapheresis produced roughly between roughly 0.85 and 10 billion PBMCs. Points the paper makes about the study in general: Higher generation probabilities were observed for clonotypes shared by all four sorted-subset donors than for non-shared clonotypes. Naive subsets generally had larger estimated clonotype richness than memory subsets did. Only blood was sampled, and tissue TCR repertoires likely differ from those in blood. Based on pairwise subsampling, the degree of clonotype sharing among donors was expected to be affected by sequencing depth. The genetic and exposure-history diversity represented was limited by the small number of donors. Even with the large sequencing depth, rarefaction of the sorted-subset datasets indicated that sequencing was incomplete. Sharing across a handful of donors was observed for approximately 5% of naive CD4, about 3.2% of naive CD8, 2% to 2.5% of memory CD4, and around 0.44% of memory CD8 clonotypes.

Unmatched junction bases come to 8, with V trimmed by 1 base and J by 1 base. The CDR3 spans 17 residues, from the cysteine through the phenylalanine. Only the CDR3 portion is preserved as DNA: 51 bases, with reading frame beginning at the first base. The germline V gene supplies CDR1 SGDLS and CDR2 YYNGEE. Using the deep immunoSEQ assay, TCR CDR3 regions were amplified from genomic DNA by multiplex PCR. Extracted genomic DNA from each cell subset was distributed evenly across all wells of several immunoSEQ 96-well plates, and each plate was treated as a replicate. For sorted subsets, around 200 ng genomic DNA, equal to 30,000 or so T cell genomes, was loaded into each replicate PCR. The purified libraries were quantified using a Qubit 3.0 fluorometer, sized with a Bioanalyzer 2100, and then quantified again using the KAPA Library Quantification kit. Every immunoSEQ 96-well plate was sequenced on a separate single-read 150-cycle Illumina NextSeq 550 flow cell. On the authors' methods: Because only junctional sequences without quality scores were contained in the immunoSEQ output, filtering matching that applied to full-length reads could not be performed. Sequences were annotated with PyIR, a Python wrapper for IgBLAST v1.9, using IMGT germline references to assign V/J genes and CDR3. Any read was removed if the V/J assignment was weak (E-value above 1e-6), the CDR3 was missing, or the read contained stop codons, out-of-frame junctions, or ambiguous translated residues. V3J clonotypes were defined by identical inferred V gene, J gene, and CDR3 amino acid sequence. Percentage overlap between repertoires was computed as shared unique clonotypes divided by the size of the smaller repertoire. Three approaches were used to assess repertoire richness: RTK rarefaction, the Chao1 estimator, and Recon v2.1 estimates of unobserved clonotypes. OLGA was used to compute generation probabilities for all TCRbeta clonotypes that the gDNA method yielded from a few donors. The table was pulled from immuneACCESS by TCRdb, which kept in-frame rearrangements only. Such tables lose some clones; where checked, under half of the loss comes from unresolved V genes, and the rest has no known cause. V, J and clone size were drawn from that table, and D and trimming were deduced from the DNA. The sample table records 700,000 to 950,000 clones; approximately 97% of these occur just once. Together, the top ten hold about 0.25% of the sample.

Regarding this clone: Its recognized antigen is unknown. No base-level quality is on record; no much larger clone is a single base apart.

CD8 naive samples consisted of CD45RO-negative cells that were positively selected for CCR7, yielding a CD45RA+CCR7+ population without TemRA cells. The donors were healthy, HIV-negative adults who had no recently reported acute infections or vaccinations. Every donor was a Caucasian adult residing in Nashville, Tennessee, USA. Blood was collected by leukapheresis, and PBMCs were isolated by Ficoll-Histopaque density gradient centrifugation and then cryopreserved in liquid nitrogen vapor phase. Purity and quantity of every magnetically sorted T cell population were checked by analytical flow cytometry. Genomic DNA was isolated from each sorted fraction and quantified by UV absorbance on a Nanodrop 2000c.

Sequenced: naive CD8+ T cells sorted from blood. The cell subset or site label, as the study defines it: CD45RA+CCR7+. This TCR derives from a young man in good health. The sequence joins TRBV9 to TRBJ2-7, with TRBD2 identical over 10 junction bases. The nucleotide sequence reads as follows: TGTGCCAGCAGCGTAACGGCTAGCGGGAGCTGGTCCTACGAGCAGTACTTC. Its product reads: CASSVTASGSWSYEQYF.